Below are 16 T cell receptor beta chains sequenced from a single sample in a study of blood T cell repertoires in COVID-19. This table comes from immunoSEQ multiplex PCR, and its TCRdb copy is limited to in-frame clones, with some not included. The sample includes tens of thousands of clones, 80% to 90% seen only once; the top ten take over 15%. Material: peripheral blood. The receptors were sampled from a woman aged 60-75 years with acute or convalescent COVID-19.

The V call is TRBV30, the J call TRBJ1-1; D remains ambiguous. Germline V lookup: CDR1 GTSNPN, CDR2 SVGIG (reference sequence). This CDR3 spans 12 amino acids. Trimming stripped 2 bases from V and 5 bases from J, with 9 bases between. CDR3 sequence (DNA): TGTGCCTGGAGTCCCGGTGAGACTGAAGCTTTCTTT. Protein sequence: CAWSPGETEAFF.

The rearrangement links TRBV2 to TRBJ1-5; D is unresolved. The CDR3 spans 17 residues. In germline, CDR1 is SNHLY, CDR2 FYNNEI. Deletions cut 4 bases from V and 4 bases from J, with 20 bases between. CDR3 nucleotide sequence: TGTGCCAGCAGTGGATCGGTGAGCGGTGTCGGTAATCAGCCCCAGCATTTT. Its protein is CASSGSVSGVGNQPQHF.

The CDR3 DNA reads as TGCGCCAGCAGTGAGCTGGCAGACTTTAGCAATCAGCCCCAGCATTTT. Amino acids: CASSELADFSNQPQHF. The J gene is TRBJ1-5, the V gene TRBV10-2, with D uncertain. V was pared by 2 bases and J by 0 bases, with 11 bases between. The germline V gene has CDR1 WSHSY and CDR2 SAAADI. This CDR3 comprises 16 residues.

The chain joins TRBV2 to TRBJ1-3; D is undetermined. This CDR3 is 10 amino acids long. The germline V gene has CDR1 SNHLY and CDR2 FYNNEI. V shed 8 bases and J shed 4 bases, with 3 bases lying between them. The CDR3 DNA sequence: TGTGCCAGCGGCGGAAACACCATATATTTT. Translated: CASGGNTIYF.

Here the CDR3 DNA reads TGTGCCAGCAGTGAACTGGGGCAGGGGGCCAGGAATGAGCAGTTCTTC. This gives the protein CASSELGQGARNEQFF. The V gene is TRBV2, the J gene TRBJ2-1, with 8 bases fitting TRBD1. Germline values: CDR1 SNHLY, CDR2 FYNNEI. V trimming: 2 bases; J trimming: 7 bases; junction bases outside the gene matches: 10. The CDR3 sequence is 16 residues long.

The V call is TRBV9, the J call TRBJ1-3, with a possible D match to TRBD1 (5 bases). This CDR3 contains 15 residues. V was cut by 4 bases and J by 0 bases, with 11 bases left in between. Looked up from germline, CDR1 is SGDLS and CDR2 is YYNGEE. Written as DNA, the CDR3 is TGTGCCAGCAGCCGGGGGGGTAACTCTGGAAACACCATATATTTT. This sequence encodes CASSRGGNSGNTIYF.

J is TRBJ1-6 and V is TRBV7-9, with 9 bases identical to TRBD1. The CDR3 extends over 15 amino acids. CDR1 is SEHNR and CDR2 is FQNEAQ in the germline V gene (reference sequence). V lost 1 base, J lost 6 bases, and 1 base stayed unmatched. The CDR3 DNA sequence: TGTGCCAGCAGCTTAGGGACAGGGGTTAATTCACCCCTCCACTTT. It yields the protein CASSLGTGVNSPLHF.

V and J are TRBV30 and TRBJ2-1, with D possibly matching TRBD1 (7 bases). There are 15 residues in the CDR3. V dropped 0 bases and J dropped 11 bases, with 20 bases sitting between them. Germline V gene lookup returns CDR1 GTSNPN and CDR2 SVGIG (reference sequence). The CDR3 DNA is TGTGCCTGGAGTGTAATCGTCAGGGGGGAAAGAAAGCAGTTCTTC. It specifies CAWSVIVRGERKQFF.

This clone was detected a few times. V usage is TRBV5-4 and J usage is TRBJ2-5, with TRBD1 matching over 10 bases. CDR3 size: 15 residues. Germline-derived CDR1 and CDR2 are SGHNT and YYREEE (reference sequence). The ends lost 4 bases at V and 4 bases at J; junction bases unmatched: 7. Here the CDR3 reads CASSADRGTGETQYF. Here the CDR3 DNA reads TGTGCCAGCAGCGCGGACAGGGGGACTGGAGAGACCCAGTACTTC.

V is TRBV18 and J is TRBJ2-5, with a tentative D call TRBD2 (7 bases). The CDR3 is made up of 16 amino acids. Germline V gene lookup returns CDR1 KGHSH and CDR2 LQKENI. Trimming cost V 6 bases and J 0 bases, with 17 bases left between them. Here the CDR3 DNA reads TGTGCCAGCTCGGACCCGGGGGGCCCTTACCAAGAGACCCAGTACTTC. Translating gives CASSDPGGPYQETQYF.

V usage is TRBV19 and J usage is TRBJ2-5; 8 nucleotides agree with TRBD2. CDR3 length: 13 amino acids. Germline V gives CDR1 LNHDA, CDR2 SQIVND (reference sequence). Germline trimming cut 8 bases from V and 5 bases from J; bases unmatched to any gene: 7. The CDR3 sequence is CASVGGAGETQYF. Written as DNA, the CDR3 is TGTGCCAGTGTCGGGGGGGCGGGTGAGACCCAGTACTTC.

The chain couples TRBV7-2 to TRBJ2-7; 7 positions match TRBD2. V lost 4 bases and J lost 4; bases outside the gene matches: 4. The CDR3 is 13 amino acids. Germline CDR1 is SGHTA and CDR2 is FQGNSA. DNA of the CDR3: TGTGCCAGCAGCTCGGTCGGGGGGTACGAGCAGTACGTC. It is translated as CASSSVGGYEQYV.

J is TRBJ1-5 and V is TRBV28, with TRBD1 identical over 9 bases. CDR1 and CDR2 (germline): MDHEN, SYDVKM. The CDR3 is made up of 16 amino acids. Germline trimming cut 6 bases from V and 7 bases from J; bases unmatched to any gene: 13. This CDR3 is CASSLRTTGGSQPQHF. In nucleotides, the CDR3 is TGTGCCAGCAGCCTACGAACGACAGGGGGTTCCCAGCCCCAGCATTTT. Looking up the rest from reference TRBV28 and TRBJ1-5 gives the full variable domain: DVKVTQSSRYLVKRTGEKVFLECVQDMDHENMFWYRQDPGLGLRLIYFSYDVKMKEKGDIPEGYSVSREKKERFSLILESASTNQTSMYLCASSLRTTGGSQPQHFGDGTRLSIL.

This rearrangement joins TRBV5-6 to TRBJ2-3; 10 nucleotides line up with TRBD1. After removal of 4 bases from V and 2 bases from J, the junction contained 10 bases not matched to a gene. The V gene's germline CDR1 is SGHDT and CDR2 YYEEEE. This CDR3 contains 17 residues. The CDR3: CASSTLGQGHLTDTQYF. CDR3 in DNA: TGTGCCAGCAGCACCTTGGGACAGGGGCATCTCACAGATACGCAGTATTTT.

V and J are TRBV5-5 and TRBJ1-2, with 8 bases lining up with TRBD1. J was trimmed by 4 bases and V by 5 bases; bases with no gene match: 7. The CDR3 spans 14 residues. Germline V gene data show CDR1 as SGHKS and CDR2 as YYEKEE (reference sequence). CDR3 region: CASRAGQGPYGYTF. As DNA, the CDR3 is TGTGCCAGCAGGGCTGGACAGGGCCCCTATGGCTACACCTTC.

The genes are TRBV11-3 and TRBJ2-5, with 8 bases fitting TRBD1. The CDR3 spans 13 residues. Germline assignment: CDR1 SGHNT and CDR2 YENEEA. The ends lost 9 bases at V and 4 bases at J; junction bases unmatched: 7. CDR3 nucleotides: TGTGCCAGTGGACAGGGAGGAGGAGAGACCCAGTACTTC. Protein sequence: CASGQGGGETQYF. The full variable domain, with the rest looked up from reference TRBV11-3 and TRBJ2-5, is EAGVVQSPRYKIIEKKQPVAFWCNPISGHNTLYWYLQNLGQGPELLIRYENEEAVDDSQLPKDRFSAERLKGVDSTLKIQPAELGDSAVYLCASGQGGGETQYFGPGTRLLVL.